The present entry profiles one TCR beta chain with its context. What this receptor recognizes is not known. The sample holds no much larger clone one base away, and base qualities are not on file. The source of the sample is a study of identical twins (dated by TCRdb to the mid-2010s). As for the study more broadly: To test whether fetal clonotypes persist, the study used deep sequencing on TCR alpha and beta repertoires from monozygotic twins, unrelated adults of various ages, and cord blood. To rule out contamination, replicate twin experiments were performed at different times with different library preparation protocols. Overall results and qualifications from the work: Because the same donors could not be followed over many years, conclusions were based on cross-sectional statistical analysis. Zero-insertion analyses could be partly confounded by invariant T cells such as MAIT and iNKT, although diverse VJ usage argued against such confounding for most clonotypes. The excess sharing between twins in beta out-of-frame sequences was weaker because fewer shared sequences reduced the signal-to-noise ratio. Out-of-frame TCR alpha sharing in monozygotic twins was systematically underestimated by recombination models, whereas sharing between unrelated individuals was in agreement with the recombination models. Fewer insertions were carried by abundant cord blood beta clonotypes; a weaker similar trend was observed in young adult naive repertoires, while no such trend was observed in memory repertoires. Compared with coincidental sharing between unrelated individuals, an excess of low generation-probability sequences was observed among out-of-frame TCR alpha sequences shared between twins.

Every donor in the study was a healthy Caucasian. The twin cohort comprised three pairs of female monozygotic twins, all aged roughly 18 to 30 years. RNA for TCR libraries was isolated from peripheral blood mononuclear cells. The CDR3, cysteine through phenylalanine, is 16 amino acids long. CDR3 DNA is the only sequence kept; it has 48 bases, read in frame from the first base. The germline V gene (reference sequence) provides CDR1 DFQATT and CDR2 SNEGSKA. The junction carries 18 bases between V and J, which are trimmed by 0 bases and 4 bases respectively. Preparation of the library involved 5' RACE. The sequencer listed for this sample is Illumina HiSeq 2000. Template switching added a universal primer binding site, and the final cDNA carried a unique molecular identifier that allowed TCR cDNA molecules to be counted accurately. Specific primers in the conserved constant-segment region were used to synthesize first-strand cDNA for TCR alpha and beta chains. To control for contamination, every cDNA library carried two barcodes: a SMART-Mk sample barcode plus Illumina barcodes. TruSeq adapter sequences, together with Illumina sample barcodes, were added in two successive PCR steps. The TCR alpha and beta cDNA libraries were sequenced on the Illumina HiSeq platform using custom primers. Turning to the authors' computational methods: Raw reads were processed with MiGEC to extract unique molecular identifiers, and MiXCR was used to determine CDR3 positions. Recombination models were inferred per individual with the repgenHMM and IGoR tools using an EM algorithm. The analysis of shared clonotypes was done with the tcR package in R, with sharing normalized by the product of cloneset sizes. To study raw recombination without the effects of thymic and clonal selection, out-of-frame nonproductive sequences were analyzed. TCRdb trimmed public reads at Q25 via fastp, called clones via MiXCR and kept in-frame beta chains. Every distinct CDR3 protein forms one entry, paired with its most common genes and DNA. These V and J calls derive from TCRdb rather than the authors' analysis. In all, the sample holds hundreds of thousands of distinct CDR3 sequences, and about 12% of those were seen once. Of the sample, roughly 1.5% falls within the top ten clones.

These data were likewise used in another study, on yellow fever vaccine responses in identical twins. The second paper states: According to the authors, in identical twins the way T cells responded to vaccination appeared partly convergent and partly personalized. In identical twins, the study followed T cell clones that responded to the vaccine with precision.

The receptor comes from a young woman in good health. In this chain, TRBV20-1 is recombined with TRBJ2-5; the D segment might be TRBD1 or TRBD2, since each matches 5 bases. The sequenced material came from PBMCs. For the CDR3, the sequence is CSARDSRGRRLETQYF. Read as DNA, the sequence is TGCAGTGCTAGAGATAGCCGGGGCAGGCGATTAGAGACCCAGTACTTC.